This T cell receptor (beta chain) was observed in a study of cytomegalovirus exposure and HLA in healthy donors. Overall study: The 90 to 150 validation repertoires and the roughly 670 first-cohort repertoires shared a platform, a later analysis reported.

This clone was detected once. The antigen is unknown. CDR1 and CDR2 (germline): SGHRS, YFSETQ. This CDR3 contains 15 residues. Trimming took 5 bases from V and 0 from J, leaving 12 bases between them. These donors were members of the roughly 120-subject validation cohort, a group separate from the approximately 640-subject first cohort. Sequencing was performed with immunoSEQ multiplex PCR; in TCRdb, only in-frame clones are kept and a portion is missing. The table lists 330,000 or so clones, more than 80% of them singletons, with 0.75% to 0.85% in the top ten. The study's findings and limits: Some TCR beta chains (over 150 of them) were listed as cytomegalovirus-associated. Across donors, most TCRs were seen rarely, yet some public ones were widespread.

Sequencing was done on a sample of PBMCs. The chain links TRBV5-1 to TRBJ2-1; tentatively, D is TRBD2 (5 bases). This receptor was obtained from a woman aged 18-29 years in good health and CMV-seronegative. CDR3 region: CASSQQGSSYNEQFF. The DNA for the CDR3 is TGCGCCAGCAGTCAGCAAGGGAGCTCCTACAATGAGCAGTTCTTC.